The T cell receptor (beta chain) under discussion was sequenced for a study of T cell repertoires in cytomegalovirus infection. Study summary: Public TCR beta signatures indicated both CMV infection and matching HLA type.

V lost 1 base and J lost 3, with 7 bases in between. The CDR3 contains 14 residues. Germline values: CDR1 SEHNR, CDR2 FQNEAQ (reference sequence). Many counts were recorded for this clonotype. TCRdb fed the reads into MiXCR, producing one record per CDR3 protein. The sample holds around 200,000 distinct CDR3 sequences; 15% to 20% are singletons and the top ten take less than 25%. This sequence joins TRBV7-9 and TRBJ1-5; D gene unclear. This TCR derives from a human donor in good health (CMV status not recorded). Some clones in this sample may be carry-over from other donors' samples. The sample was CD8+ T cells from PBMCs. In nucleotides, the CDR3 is TGTGCCAGCAGCTTAGAGGGATTCAATCAGCCCCAGCATTTT. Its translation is CASSLEGFNQPQHF.